This is a list of T cell receptor beta chains from one sample in a study of T cell clusters in autoimmune cytopenias. Reprocessing the multiplex PCR reads, TCRdb reports a single entry for every CDR3 protein and omits DNA. This listing includes 6,000 to 7,000 distinct CDR3 sequences. Sequencing used peripheral blood. Every receptor here comes from a human donor with an autoimmune cytopenia or autoimmune hepatitis (not recorded which). CDR3s include the opening cysteine and the closing phenylalanine or tryptophan. Only part of the rows carry a size: once, few, many, or a class if the clone is expanded.

abundance: medium-sized; v_gene: TRBV7-6; j_gene: TRBJ2-7; CDR3aa: CASSLVGQGNYEQYF
abundance: -; v_gene: TRBV4-3; j_gene: TRBJ2-7; CDR3aa: CASSRDLSGGIYEQYF
abundance: medium-sized; v_gene: TRBV29-1; j_gene: TRBJ2-7; CDR3aa: CSVATGAGEQYF
abundance: -; v_gene: TRBV7-3; j_gene: TRBJ2-5; CDR3aa: CASSFQHSETQYF
abundance: -; v_gene: TRBV20-1; j_gene: TRBJ2-2; CDR3aa: CSARVPGGRDTGELFF
abundance: medium-sized; v_gene: TRBV5-5; j_gene: TRBJ2-5; CDR3aa: CASSLRTEEETQYF
abundance: -; v_gene: TRBV5-1; j_gene: TRBJ2-3; CDR3aa: CASAVGDPSTDTQYF
abundance: -; v_gene: TRBV5-1; j_gene: TRBJ2-5; CDR3aa: CASSLGGGPFETQYF
abundance: medium-sized; v_gene: TRBV6-1; j_gene: TRBJ2-2; CDR3aa: CASVGQGGTGELFF
abundance: -; v_gene: TRBV5-1; j_gene: TRBJ2-2; CDR3aa: CASSHTGELFF
abundance: -; v_gene: TRBV4-3; j_gene: TRBJ1-1; CDR3aa: CASSQMTGPTEAFF
abundance: medium-sized; v_gene: TRBV27; j_gene: TRBJ2-5; CDR3aa: CASSAPGTPRETQYF
abundance: -; v_gene: TRBV7-2; j_gene: TRBJ2-5; CDR3aa: CASSLSQGQETQYF
abundance: medium-sized; v_gene: TRBV6-5; j_gene: TRBJ2-3; CDR3aa: CASSYTPKTGVGADTQYF
abundance: medium-sized; v_gene: TRBV6-2/TRBV6-3; j_gene: TRBJ2-5; CDR3aa: CASSIPRGGGETQYF
abundance: -; v_gene: TRBV28; j_gene: TRBJ2-1; CDR3aa: CASSTDLLLTGQFF
abundance: medium-sized; v_gene: TRBV5-4; j_gene: TRBJ2-3; CDR3aa: CASSSRGGRLSTDTQYF
abundance: medium-sized; v_gene: TRBV6-2/TRBV6-3; j_gene: TRBJ1-2; CDR3aa: CASSYFGTANGYTF
abundance: medium-sized; v_gene: TRBV6-2/TRBV6-3; j_gene: TRBJ1-2; CDR3aa: CASSDREADGYTF
abundance: medium-sized; v_gene: TRBV6-6; j_gene: TRBJ2-1; CDR3aa: CATPTGAPPSEQFF
abundance: -; v_gene: TRBV20-1; j_gene: TRBJ1-4; CDR3aa: CSARSTAEKLFF
abundance: medium-sized; v_gene: TRBV30; j_gene: TRBJ1-1; CDR3aa: CAWDGQGASEAFF
abundance: -; v_gene: TRBV11-2; j_gene: TRBJ2-5; CDR3aa: CASSLAGPGAETQYF
abundance: -; v_gene: TRBV20-1; j_gene: TRBJ2-1; CDR3aa: CSAILANGQFF
abundance: medium-sized; v_gene: TRBV27; j_gene: TRBJ1-4; CDR3aa: CASSHPSDRGDEKLFF
abundance: -; v_gene: TRBV11-2; j_gene: TRBJ2-1; CDR3aa: CASSLDVTGKGVEQFF
abundance: -; v_gene: TRBV5-1; j_gene: TRBJ2-1; CDR3aa: CASSFRDIDEQFF
abundance: -; v_gene: TRBV12-3/TRBV12-4; j_gene: TRBJ1-1; CDR3aa: CASSLDSEAFF
abundance: -; v_gene: TRBV6-4; j_gene: TRBJ1-4; CDR3aa: CASNLDRVFEKLFF
abundance: -; v_gene: TRBV5-1; j_gene: TRBJ1-1; CDR3aa: CASSVTGQVEAFF
abundance: medium-sized; v_gene: TRBV5-6; j_gene: TRBJ2-7; CDR3aa: CASSSTGKAYEQYF
abundance: medium-sized; v_gene: TRBV30; j_gene: TRBJ1-6; CDR3aa: CAWNAGGESLHF
abundance: -; v_gene: TRBV20-1; j_gene: TRBJ2-3; CDR3aa: CSATTSGGDVDTQYF
abundance: medium-sized; v_gene: TRBV7-9; j_gene: TRBJ2-3; CDR3aa: CASSRIKGLRGGLPDTQYF
abundance: -; v_gene: TRBV6-2/TRBV6-3; j_gene: TRBJ1-5; CDR3aa: CASSYNGEIGNQPQHF
abundance: medium-sized; v_gene: TRBV6-2/TRBV6-3; j_gene: TRBJ2-1; CDR3aa: CASSRPGEQFF
abundance: -; v_gene: TRBV7-2; j_gene: TRBJ2-7; CDR3aa: CASSFPIPRTSHDEQYF
abundance: -; v_gene: TRBV28; j_gene: TRBJ1-1; CDR3aa: CASSSIRQGGAFF
abundance: -; v_gene: TRBV7-2; j_gene: TRBJ2-5; CDR3aa: CASSLVSGGSQETQYF
abundance: medium-sized; v_gene: TRBV18; j_gene: TRBJ1-4; CDR3aa: CASSPQWAGSNEKLFF
abundance: medium-sized; v_gene: TRBV6-2/TRBV6-3; j_gene: TRBJ1-6; CDR3aa: CASRYGQRSPLHF
abundance: medium-sized; v_gene: TRBV15; j_gene: TRBJ2-3; CDR3aa: CATSRDLPEDTQYF